The clone carrying this T cell receptor (beta chain) has a single count. CDR1 and CDR2 from the germline V gene are MNHNS and SASEGT. The V end lost 4 bases, the J end lost 12 bases, and 15 bases lay between the germline ends. The CDR3 is 13 amino acids. This specimen belongs to a study of immune evolution from preneoplasia to lung adenocarcinoma. Patient tissue came from resections in Japan or China, 2014–2017. H&E slides confirmed each diagnosis, reviewed by two pathologists independently. The method was immunoSEQ multiplex PCR; TCRdb's version includes in-frame clones alone and lacks a portion of them. The sample includes some 4,200 clones, 81% of them seen just once.

Source material: FFPE adjacent normal lung tissue. The TCR originated in a person aged 65 to 85 with lung adenocarcinoma. This chain links TRBV6-1 with TRBJ1-4; D not resolved. The CDR3 DNA is TGTGCCAGCAGTGCGAATGAGAGGAGTGAACTGTTTTTT. Translated, it gives CASSANERSELFF.